This T cell receptor beta chain was sequenced during a study of blood T cells in healthy people across ages. Study findings and constraints: Unsorted PBMCs ruled out conclusive naive versus antigen-experienced comparison.

V lost 5 bases to trimming and J lost 3 bases, with 13 bases between them. The CDR3 spans 14 residues. Of note for this clonotype: Its antigen is currently unknown.

Sample-barcoded 5' priming and a J-beta primer mix drove a second PCR of 7 to 11 cycles. MiXCR, applied by TCRdb to the 5' RACE reads, yields one record per CDR3 protein. Here the sample spans fewer than 2,000,000 distinct CDR3 sequences, approximately 40% being singletons. This clonotype was sampled from a human donor in good health. The material sequenced was blood. The chain is built from TRBV12-3 or TRBV12-4 and TRBJ2-5, with D perhaps being TRBD1 or TRBD2 (6 bases each). The CDR3 here is CASSPPGAKETQYF. In DNA form, the CDR3 reads TGTGCCAGCAGTCCCCCGGGGGCTAAAGAGACCCAGTACTTC.